The 12 T cell receptor beta chains below were found in one sample sequenced in a study of memory CD4+ T cells and cytomegalovirus serostatus. The data were produced by immunoSEQ multiplex PCR, yet TCRdb's version contains in-frame clones alone and is incomplete. Of roughly 45,000 clones in the sample, around 78% were seen once. The sort gate was single viable CD3+CD4+CD8-CD45RO+ cells for memory CD4+ T cells. The sample taken for sequencing was memory CD4+ T cells from blood. The receptors stem from an adult in good health and CMV-seronegative.

The chain has TRBV9 and TRBJ1-3; maybe TRBD1 (5 bases). This CDR3 has 15 residues. Germline V gives CDR1 SGDLS, CDR2 YYNGEE. The V and J ends lost 3 bases and 0 bases respectively, with 10 bases between them. This chain's CDR3 is CASSGDRYSGNTIYF. DNA of the CDR3: TGTGCCAGCAGCGGGGACCGTTACTCTGGAAACACCATATATTTT.

The rearrangement joins TRBV5-1 to TRBJ2-2, with 7 bases fitting TRBD1. The CDR3 has 15 amino acids. The germline CDR1 and CDR2 sequences are SGHRS and YFSETQ. V was pared by 4 bases and J by 0 bases, with 3 bases of the junction left unmatched. CDR3 nucleotide sequence: TGCGCCAGCAGCGGGGACAGCACGAACACCGGGGAGCTGTTTTTT. Encoded protein: CASSGDSTNTGELFF.

This clone was detected only a few times. V and J are TRBV7-2 and TRBJ1-4, with TRBD1 identical over 8 bases. V gave up 2 bases and J gave up 1 base; unmatched junction bases: 6. The CDR3 runs to 17 residues. In germline, CDR1 is SGHTA, CDR2 FQGNSA. The CDR3 region is CASSLLRGQGTNEKLFF. Written as DNA, the CDR3 is TGTGCCAGCAGCTTACTTCGCGGACAGGGAACTAATGAAAAACTGTTTTTT.

The rearrangement joins TRBV6-5 to TRBJ2-7; 7 nucleotides line up with TRBD2. Germline V gene sequence: CDR1 MNHEY, CDR2 SVGAGI. V shed 9 bases, J shed 2 bases, and the junction held 4 bases outside the gene matches. There are 12 residues in the CDR3. The CDR3 is CASSGTTYEQYF. Here the CDR3 DNA reads TGTGCCAGTTCCGGGACTACCTACGAGCAGTACTTC.

This clone came up a few times. The chain carries TRBV6-5 and TRBJ1-2; D is undetermined. Per the germline V gene, CDR1 is MNHEY and CDR2 is SVGAGI. The CDR3 contains 13 residues. V shed 3 bases and J shed 4 bases, with 9 bases lying between them. The CDR3 loop is CASSYLGSYGYTF. Written as DNA, the CDR3 is TGTGCCAGCAGTTATCTGGGGAGCTATGGCTACACCTTC.

This chain joins TRBV7-8 and TRBJ1-2, with TRBD1 identical over 9 bases. With 2 bases clipped from V and 4 bases from J, the junction kept 2 bases outside the gene matches. Germline loops: CDR1 SGHVS, CDR2 FQNEAQ. The CDR3 spans 14 residues. CDR3 sequence reads: CASSLSDRGYGYTF. The CDR3 nucleotides are TGTGCCAGCAGCTTATCGGACAGGGGCTATGGCTACACCTTC.

The gene calls are TRBV6-6 and TRBJ1-5; TRBD1 matches at 7 bases. CDR3 length: 15 residues. Germline V gene lookup returns CDR1 MNHNY and CDR2 SVGAGI (reference sequence). Unmatched junction bases numbered 8, after V lost 8 bases and J lost 1 base. The CDR3 sequence is CASYRGVGSNQPQHF. Here the CDR3 DNA reads TGTGCCAGCTACAGGGGTGTCGGGAGCAATCAGCCCCAGCATTTT.

V and J are TRBV6-1 and TRBJ1-6, with D perhaps TRBD1 (6 bases). In germline, CDR1 is MNHNS, CDR2 SASEGT. The CDR3 length is 15 residues. Trimming took off 0 bases at V and 6 bases at J, with 9 bases between the two ends. CDR3 protein: CASSEARGANSPLHF. In DNA, the CDR3 is TGTGCCAGCAGTGAAGCGCGGGGGGCTAATTCACCCCTCCACTTT.

V usage is TRBV2 and J usage is TRBJ1-6; TRBD1 might be the D (6 bases). The CDR3 sequence is 16 residues long. Between the trimmed V and J ends, which lost 6 bases and 0 bases, there was a span of 12 bases. Per the germline V gene, CDR1 is SNHLY and CDR2 is FYNNEI. The CDR3 loop reads CASRARGYSYNSPLHF. CDR3 DNA sequence: TGTGCCAGCAGGGCCAGGGGTTACTCCTATAATTCACCCCTCCACTTT.

This clone has more than one count but fewer than ten. V gene TRBV14 combines with J gene TRBJ1-1, with D hard to call. The length of the CDR3 is 15 residues. From germline, CDR1 is SGHDN and CDR2 FVKESK. The V gene lost 2 bases and the J gene lost 1 base, with 11 bases spanning the gap. CDR3 sequence (DNA): TGTGCCAGCAGCCAATGGGGTAGAGGGAACACTGAAGCTTTCTTT. Amino acids: CASSQWGRGNTEAFF.

The gene calls are TRBV19 and TRBJ1-2; D unresolved. Germline-derived CDR1 and CDR2 are LNHDA and SQIVND (reference sequence). The CDR3 length is 15 residues. The germline V and J ends were trimmed by 5 bases and 4 bases, with 17 bases remaining between them. Written as DNA, the CDR3 is TGTGCCAGTAGTTTAAACCCCCCGTCGACCTATGGCTACACCTTC. Its translation is CASSLNPPSTYGYTF.

This sequence joins TRBV6-5 and TRBJ2-2; 10 bases fit TRBD2. CDR1 is MNHEY, CDR2 SVGAGI, per germline. This CDR3 contains 15 residues. Germline trimming cut 2 bases from V and 3 bases from J; bases unmatched to any gene: 0. CDR3 nucleotide sequence: TGTGCCAGCAGTTACGGACTAGCGGACACCGGGGAGCTGTTTTTT. This codes for CASSYGLADTGELFF.